A selection of T cell receptor beta chains follows, all from one sample in a study of T cell changes during pregnancy in multiple sclerosis. Sequenced by immunoSEQ multiplex PCR; TCRdb stores in-frame clones only, minus some. The table lists just under 85,000 clones, roughly nine tenths of them singletons. The sample was peripheral blood, taken in the first trimester of pregnancy. Receptor source: a female donor with multiple sclerosis, enrolled in a pregnancy study. Each CDR3 is given without its conserved first and last residue.

TRBJ1-2 | TRBV7-9 | ASSQDRRYGYT
TRBJ1-5 | TRBV18 | ASSPTLDQPQH
TRBJ2-1 | TRBV9 | ASSVRLAGGEQF
TRBJ2-3 | TRBV27 | ASNNGIDTQY
TRBJ1-1 | TRBV7-3 | ASSLQGVNTEAF
TRBJ2-3 | TRBV7-3 | ASSSTSGVDTQY
TRBJ2-1 | TRBV7-2 | ASSSGLAGVLSEQF
TRBJ2-7 | TRBV27 | ASSSGATQGFEQY
TRBJ1-1 | TRBV5-8 | ASSLGWDRPNTEAF
TRBJ2-1 | TRBV5-1 | ASSLLAGLSSYNEQF
TRBJ1-1 | TRBV6-5 | ASSYSGSGAF
TRBJ1-1 | TRBV10-2 | ASSDQGPPNTEAF
TRBJ1-1 | TRBV11-2 | ASSQRTGGKDEAF
TRBJ2-2 | TRBV7-3 | ASSGLAGAGTGELF
TRBJ1-2 | TRBV6-5 | ASRATGGDYGYT
TRBJ2-1 | TRBV5-1 | ASSYGTSGKRGNEQF
TRBJ1-5 | TRBV9 | ASSVEGGYNQPQH
TRBJ1-5 | TRBV5-5 | ASSSDQGQPQH
TRBJ1-2 | TRBV4-1 | ASSPLSTDYYGYT
TRBJ1-2 | TRBV28 | ASRRGRQGFDGYT
TRBJ2-7 | TRBV30 | AWNPGLGYEQY
TRBJ1-1 | TRBV5-8 | ATTGGFMNTEAF
TRBJ1-2 | TRBV5-1 | ASSFARGRT
TRBJ2-1 | TRBV5-6 | ASSPLSRASSYNEQF
TRBJ1-6 | TRBV11-1 | ASSFDRANNSPLH
TRBJ1-3 | TRBV19 | ASRSPTVSGNTIY
TRBJ2-7 | TRBV4-1 | ASSQGIHRTISYEQY
TRBJ1-6 | TRBV28 | ASSPPDSPLH
TRBJ2-3 | TRBV9 | ASSVTGTSTDTQY
TRBJ1-6 | TRBV4-3 | ASSQVRQDNSYNSPLH
TRBJ1-3 | TRBV4-2 | ASSQDRGNSGNTIY
TRBJ2-2 | TRBV6-5 | ASSYVLGLGGAV
TRBJ2-5 | TRBV5-6 | ASSPRLAGGGETQY
TRBJ1-5 | TRBV29-1 | SVGGDSPNGNQPQH
TRBJ1-2 | TRBV5-1 | ASSLPTVNYGYT
TRBJ2-3 | TRBV5-4 | ASSSGLAGGGDTQY
TRBJ1-2 | TRBV5-3 | ASLENNGANYGYT
TRBJ2-7 | TRBV19 | ASRDRGKTYEQY
TRBJ1-6 | TRBV28 | ASSLYPPRDNSPLH
TRBJ2-2 | TRBV5-1 | ASSSGQGATGELF
TRBJ2-2 | TRBV4-3 | ASSQDSQGAGELF
TRBJ2-1 | TRBV14 | ASSLRRTSGMNNEQF
TRBJ2-7 | TRBV5-1 | ASSYAGTSGGIRYEQY
TRBJ2-1 | TRBV6-4 | ASSDKRGGSNEQF
TRBJ2-7 | TRBV4-3 | ASSQGGVSYEQY
TRBJ2-7 | TRBV15 | ATSRVDRGAEQY
TRBJ2-2 | TRBV10-3 | AISEGQGAGELF
TRBJ2-2 | TRBV19 | ASSPFRAGELF
TRBJ2-7 | TRBV10-3 | AISFKVFSGGTSYEQY
TRBJ2-3 | TRBV7-3 | ASSLIAGDVNTQY